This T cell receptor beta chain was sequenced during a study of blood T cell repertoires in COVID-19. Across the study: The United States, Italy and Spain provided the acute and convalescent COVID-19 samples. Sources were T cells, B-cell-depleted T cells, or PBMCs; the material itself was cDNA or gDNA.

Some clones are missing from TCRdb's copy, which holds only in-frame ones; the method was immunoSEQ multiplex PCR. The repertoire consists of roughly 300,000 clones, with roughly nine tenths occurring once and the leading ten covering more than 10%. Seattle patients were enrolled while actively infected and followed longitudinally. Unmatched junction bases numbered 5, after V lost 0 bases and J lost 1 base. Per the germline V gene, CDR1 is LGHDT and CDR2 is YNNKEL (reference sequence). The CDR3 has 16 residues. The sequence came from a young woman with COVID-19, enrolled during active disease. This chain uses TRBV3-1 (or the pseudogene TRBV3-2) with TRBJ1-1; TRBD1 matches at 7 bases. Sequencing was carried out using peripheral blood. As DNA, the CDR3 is TGTGCCAGCAGCCAAGACCCCGGGACAGAGAACACTGAAGCTTTCTTT. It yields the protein CASSQDPGTENTEAFF.